This T cell receptor (beta chain) was retrieved from a study of blood T cell repertoires in COVID-19. Only in-frame clones appear in the TCRdb table, and some are missing; sequencing was by immunoSEQ multiplex PCR. The table has some 180,000 clones, just under 80% seen once. The specimen was peripheral blood. The TCR sequence derives from an elderly woman with active or convalescent COVID-19.

The CDR3 sequence: CASSQGTTAYSGNTIYF. CDR3 DNA sequence: TGTGCCAGCAGCCAAGGGACGACAGCCTACTCTGGAAACACCATATATTTT. The V and J genes are TRBV4-2 and TRBJ1-3, with a tentative D call TRBD1 (5 bases). The germline gives CDR1 LGHNA, CDR2 YNFKEQ. V was trimmed by 1 base and J by 0 bases, leaving 13 bases between them. This CDR3 spans 17 amino acids.